A single sample gave rise to the 7 T cell receptor beta chains below, sequenced in a study of T cell responses to AZD1222 COVID-19 vaccine. Assay: immunoSEQ multiplex PCR; the TCRdb copy retains only in-frame clones and omits some. The table records 130,000 to 150,000 clones, around nine tenths of them present only once. This sample comprised peripheral blood, obtained on day 0 of AZD1222 vaccination. Receptors originate from an adult in good health.

The rearrangement links TRBV28 to TRBJ2-6; D gene uncertain. Germline V gene data show CDR1 as MDHEN and CDR2 as SYDVKM. The ends were cut back, 8 bases at V and 0 bases at J, with 5 bases in the middle. This CDR3 is built from 13 residues. The CDR3 DNA reads as TGTGCCAGCTTACGCTCTGGGGCCAACGTCCTGACTTTC. Protein sequence: CASLRSGANVLTF.

The rearrangement uses TRBV13 and TRBJ2-5; either TRBD1 or TRBD2 may fit D (5 bases each). The CDR3 spans 14 residues. The V gene's germline CDR1 is PRHDT and CDR2 FYEKMQ (reference sequence). V shed 9 bases and J shed 4 bases, with 18 bases lying between them. The CDR3 region is CASGARGRVETQYF. CDR3 coding DNA: TGTGCCAGTGGGGCCAGAGGGCGGGTAGAGACCCAGTACTTC.

The V call is TRBV9, the J call TRBJ1-2; D not certain. Trimming stripped 0 bases from V and 0 bases from J, with 12 bases between. Germline V gene lookup returns CDR1 SGDLS and CDR2 YYNGEE. This CDR3 has 16 amino acids. The DNA of the CDR3 is TGTGCCAGCAGCGTAGAAGCCGGGCTTACTAACTATGGCTACACCTTC. Translating it yields CASSVEAGLTNYGYTF.

The chain is built from TRBV19 and TRBJ1-1; tentatively, D is TRBD1 (5 bases). Trimming stripped 5 bases from V and 4 bases from J, with 20 bases between. The CDR3 consists of 16 residues. In germline, CDR1 is LNHDA, CDR2 SQIVND (reference sequence). The CDR3 protein is CASSGAWGVLSTEAFF. The DNA of the CDR3 is TGTGCCAGTAGTGGGGCATGGGGGGTACTAAGCACTGAAGCTTTCTTT.

V gene TRBV7-3 combines with J gene TRBJ2-5, with D perhaps matching TRBD1 or TRBD2 (5 bases each). The V end was cut by 3 bases, the J end by 3 bases, with 11 bases between. Germline-derived CDR1 and CDR2 are SGHTA and FQGTGA. The CDR3 is 14 amino acids. This CDR3 is CASSFGGSEETQYF. As DNA, the CDR3 is TGTGCCAGCAGCTTTGGGGGATCGGAAGAGACCCAGTACTTC.

The CDR3 nucleotides are TGTGCCAGCAGTTTAGGTACTTACAATGAGCAGTTCTTC. This codes for CASSLGTYNEQFF. This chain connects TRBV28 to TRBJ2-1; no reliable D call. The germline CDR1 and CDR2 sequences are MDHEN and SYDVKM. The CDR3 length is 13 residues. Trimming shortened V by 2 bases and J by 4 bases, and 6 bases separated the two germline ends.

This clone was detected only once. CDR3 in amino acids: CASTPPRSRNSPLHF. The CDR3 nucleotides are TGCGCCAGCACCCCCCCGCGGAGTCGTAATTCACCCCTCCACTTT. This chain uses TRBV23-1 with TRBJ1-6; D is unresolved. TRBV23-1 has ORF status, its function being uncertain. There are 15 residues in the CDR3. Trimming took 7 bases from V and 6 from J, leaving 16 bases between them.